This T cell receptor (beta chain) was sequenced in a study of patients and donors after allogeneic stem cell transplantation. MiXCR, run by TCRdb on the RT-PCR reads, gives a single entry per CDR3 protein. The data show about 150,000 distinct CDR3 sequences, with 37% seen just once and roughly 50% held by the top ten. V was pared by 5 bases and J by 11 bases, with 18 bases between. Germline V gene data show CDR1 as DFQATT and CDR2 as SNEGSKA (reference sequence). CDR3 length: 12 residues. The clonotype was recovered from a human donor who was either an allogeneic HSCT recipient or a stem cell or donor lymphocyte infusion donor (not recorded which). It is not recorded whose cells these are; they may come from a transplant donor. The sequenced material came from blood, either unsorted or a sorted T cell fraction (not recorded which). V and J are TRBV20-1 and TRBJ1-1, with D possibly TRBD1 on 6 matching bases. CDR3 loop: CSAAWGQKLAFF. DNA for the CDR3: TGCAGTGCTGCTTGGGGACAAAAGCTCGCTTTCTTT.